This entry lists 13 T cell receptor beta chains sequenced from one sample in a study of blood T cell repertoires in COVID-19. The table came from immunoSEQ multiplex PCR; TCRdb's copy has only in-frame clones and leaves some out. The sample has 150,000 to 200,000 clones, around 80% seen once. What was sequenced was PBMCs or T cells enriched from blood (not recorded which). The origin of the receptors is a woman aged 70-85 years in a cohort exposed to, infected with or recovered from COVID-19 (not recorded which).

The chain is built from TRBV5-1 and TRBJ1-3, with D uncertain. The germline V and J ends were trimmed by 4 bases and 3 bases, with 14 bases remaining between them. This CDR3 spans 15 amino acids. In germline, CDR1 is SGHRS, CDR2 YFSETQ. The chain's CDR3 is CASSMFPGRGNTIYF. In nucleotides, the CDR3 is TGCGCCAGCAGCATGTTCCCGGGTCGTGGAAACACCATATATTTT.

The CDR3 coding sequence is TGTGCCAGCAGCTCCCGGACAGCTGTCGAGCAGTACTTC. Protein product: CASSSRTAVEQYF. V is TRBV5-5 and J is TRBJ2-7; D perhaps matches TRBD1 (6 bases). The V gene's germline CDR1 is SGHKS and CDR2 YYEKEE (reference sequence). This CDR3 is built from 13 residues. V was pared by 3 bases and J by 6 bases, with 13 bases between. The full variable domain, completed using reference TRBV5-5 and TRBJ2-7, is DAGVTQSPTHLIKTRGQQVTLRCSPISGHKSVSWYQQVLGQGPQFIFQYYEKEERGRGNFPDRFSARQFPNYSSELNVNALLLGDSALYLCASSSRTAVEQYFGPGTRLTVT.

This clone was recorded only once. The chain carries TRBV5-1 and TRBJ2-1; 7 bases match TRBD2. The CDR3 is 15 residues long. CDR1 is SGHRS, CDR2 YFSETQ, per germline. The V and J ends lost 4 bases and 4 bases, in that order; junction bases with no gene match: 8. The CDR3 sequence: CASSAGSGMYNEQFF. The CDR3 nucleotides are TGCGCCAGCAGCGCTGGCAGCGGGATGTACAATGAGCAGTTCTTC.

The V call is TRBV28, the J call TRBJ2-7, with 8 bases that match TRBD2. Germline V gene data show CDR1 as MDHEN and CDR2 as SYDVKM. Trimming cost V 5 bases and J 0 bases; bases outside gene matches: 3. The CDR3 runs to 14 residues. The CDR3 loop is CASSRGGNSYEQYF. The DNA of the CDR3 is TGTGCCAGCAGTCGGGGGGGGAACTCCTACGAGCAGTACTTC.

This clone was recorded once. This chain joins TRBV9 and TRBJ2-1; possibly TRBD1 for D (6 bases). Looked up from germline, CDR1 is SGDLS and CDR2 is YYNGEE. The CDR3 length is 18 residues. Trimming took 0 bases from V and 0 from J, leaving 16 bases between them. In nucleotides, the CDR3 is TGTGCCAGCAGCGTAGTAGGCAGGGGCCCAGGCTCCTACAATGAGCAGTTCTTC. Protein: CASSVVGRGPGSYNEQFF.

The chain combines TRBV2 with TRBJ2-1; the D gene is possibly TRBD2 (6 bases). Germline CDR1 SNHLY, CDR2 FYNNEI. Trimming took off 7 bases at V and 6 bases at J, with 13 bases between the two ends. The CDR3 is 13 residues long. CDR3 in DNA: TGTGCCAGCACGTGGGAGGACCTCAATGAGCAGTTCTTC. It codes for CASTWEDLNEQFF.

V gene TRBV19 combines with J gene TRBJ2-7, with 8 bases aligning to TRBD1. Germline V gene lookup returns CDR1 LNHDA and CDR2 SQIVND (reference sequence). The junction had 8 bases not matched to a gene; V was cut back by 6 bases and J by 1 base. This CDR3 has 15 residues. CDR3 residues: CASREGGTGSYEQYF. DNA of the CDR3: TGTGCCAGTAGAGAAGGTGGGACAGGTTCCTACGAGCAGTACTTC.

This chain uses TRBV2 with TRBJ1-1; possible D gene TRBD1, 5 bases. Germline CDR1 is SNHLY and CDR2 is FYNNEI. This CDR3 contains 14 residues. With 8 bases removed from V and 7 bases from J, the gap between germline ends came to 20 bases. CDR3 region: CASGNPTSQGEAFF. The CDR3, as DNA: TGTGCCAGCGGGAACCCGACCAGTCAGGGTGAAGCTTTCTTT.

V usage is TRBV9 and J usage is TRBJ2-5; 9 bases line up with TRBD2. Germline CDR1 SGDLS, CDR2 YYNGEE. After removal of 0 bases from V and 9 bases from J, the junction contained 9 bases not matched to a gene. The CDR3 runs to 15 residues. The CDR3 bases are TGTGCCAGCAGCGTAGCTAGCCTAGCGGGAACGCCCCAGTACTTC. Protein sequence: CASSVASLAGTPQYF.

The chain is built from TRBV19 and TRBJ2-2; D is unresolved. This CDR3 region has 14 residues. Trimming removed 10 bases at V and 3 bases at J, with 15 bases between. CDR1 and CDR2 from the germline V gene are LNHDA and SQIVND (reference sequence). CDR3 region: CANSGGLDTGELFF. CDR3 nucleotide sequence: TGTGCCAACTCCGGTGGGCTGGACACCGGGGAGCTGTTTTTT.

The J gene is TRBJ2-5, the V gene TRBV5-6, with D possibly TRBD2 on 6 matching bases. CDR3 length equals 16 residues. The germline CDR1 and CDR2 sequences are SGHDT and YYEEEE. Trimming cost V 4 bases and J 3 bases, with 19 bases left between them. CDR3: CASSGGLWGREETQYF. The CDR3 DNA follows: TGTGCCAGCAGCGGAGGGTTATGGGGGAGAGAAGAGACCCAGTACTTC.

CDR3 region: CASSPWTSGRETQYF. CDR3 nucleotides: TGTGCCAGCTCACCATGGACTAGCGGGAGGGAGACCCAGTACTTC. The chain employs TRBV18 and TRBJ2-5; 14 bases map to TRBD2. V lost 2 bases, J lost 5 bases, and 1 base stayed unmatched. CDR3 length: 15 amino acids. Germline values: CDR1 KGHSH, CDR2 LQKENI.

This clone appeared once. CDR3: CASRRTADYEQYF. CDR3 coding DNA: TGTGCCAGCAGGCGGACAGCAGACTACGAGCAGTACTTC. The chain employs TRBV6-5 and TRBJ2-7; D is possibly TRBD1 (6 bases). The CDR3 is 13 amino acids. The germline V gene encodes CDR1 MNHEY and CDR2 SVGAGI. V lost 6 bases and J lost 3, with 12 bases in between.